These T cell receptor beta chains were read from a single sample in a study of T-cell reconstitution after alpha-beta-depleted transplantation in children. TCRdb re-derived calls from the PCR reads in MiXCR, one entry per CDR3 protein. The sample includes around 700,000 distinct CDR3 sequences, roughly 14% of them seen just once. Sequences were derived from PBMCs, sampled before TCRalphabeta/CD19-depleted stem cell transplant. The receptors come from a girl aged 2 to 9 with congenital amegakaryocytic thrombocytopenia, due to receive a stem cell transplant. Both conserved end residues are part of each CDR3. The D gene is left open where the match is weak. Clone size is not always given. Where it is, it says once, few, many or a class for expanded clones.

d_call,v_call,j_call,clone_size,cdr3_nt,cdr3_aa
TRBD2,TRBV12-3/TRBV12-4,TRBJ2-5,many,TGTGCCAGCAGTAGCGGGGATCAAGAGACCCAGTACTTC,CASSSGDQETQYF
-,TRBV7-9,TRBJ2-1,few,TGTGCCAGCAGCGCCCGGCAAGCGGCTTTGTACAATGAGCAGTTCTTC,CASSARQAALYNEQFF
TRBD2,TRBV20-1,TRBJ2-5,-,TGCAGTGCTAGGAGGCCTAGCGGGAACCAAGAGACCCAGTACTTC,CSARRPSGNQETQYF
TRBD1,TRBV12-3/TRBV12-4,TRBJ1-2,many,TGTGCCAGCAGTCTTTCCGGGACAGATCTTTATGGCTACACCTTC,CASSLSGTDLYGYTF
-,TRBV20-1,TRBJ2-3,many,TGCAGTGCTAGTGGGGTAGACACAGATACGCAGTATTTT,CSASGVDTDTQYF
TRBD2,TRBV20-1,TRBJ2-3,many,TGCAGTGCTAGAGATCTACTAGCGGGCCGCACAGATACGCAGTATTTT,CSARDLLAGRTDTQYF
-,TRBV5-1,TRBJ2-7,few,TGCGCCAGCGGAAGCTTACCGGGAGCTCTCGAGCAGTACTTC,CASGSLPGALEQYF
TRBD2,TRBV20-1,TRBJ2-1,-,TGCAGTGCCAGGGACTATCTCACGAGCTCCTACAATGAGCAGTTCTTC,CSARDYLTSSYNEQFF
-,TRBV4-1,TRBJ2-6,once,TGCGCCAGCAGCCCAGTGCCCGTTTCAGTGTCTGGGGCCAACGTCCTGACTTTC,CASSPVPVSVSGANVLTF
-,TRBV11-2,TRBJ2-7,many,TGTGCCAGCAGCTTAGACCGGGACGAGCCCTACGAGCAGTACTTC,CASSLDRDEPYEQYF
-,TRBV2,TRBJ1-2,few,TGTGCCAGCAGTGCCCACCGGGGACCTAACTATGGCTACACCTTC,CASSAHRGPNYGYTF
TRBD2,TRBV20-1,TRBJ2-1,many,TGCAGTGCCCTCCCACCCGGGACTAGTAATGAGCAGTTCTTC,CSALPPGTSNEQFF
TRBD2,TRBV5-1,TRBJ2-1,-,TGCGCCAGCAGCCGCGAGCGGGGAAATGAGCAGTTCTTC,CASSRERGNEQFF
-,TRBV4-1,TRBJ2-7,many,TGCGCCAGCAGCCAGGGGAATTACGAGCAGTACTTC,CASSQGNYEQYF
-,TRBV20-1,TRBJ1-1,many,TGCAGTGCTTACCTGGACGGACCGAACACTGAAGCTTTCTTT,CSAYLDGPNTEAFF
TRBD2,TRBV7-8,TRBJ2-7,-,TGTGCCAGCAGCTCGATCGCTAGCGGGATCCCTTGGGACGAGCAGTACTTC,CASSSIASGIPWDEQYF
-,TRBV29-1,TRBJ1-2,many,TGCAGCGTTGAGTTCGGGGGAGGGCGCGGCTACACCTTC,CSVEFGGGRGYTF
-,TRBV29-1,TRBJ2-3,-,TGCAGCGTTGTGGGCAGTTCCTCCGATACGCAGTATTTT,CSVVGSSSDTQYF
TRBD2,TRBV18,TRBJ2-3,-,TGTGCCAGCTCACGCCTTGTGACTAGCAGAGTCACAGATACGCAGTATTTT,CASSRLVTSRVTDTQYF
-,TRBV29-1,TRBJ2-7,few,TGCAGCGTTCAGTACACCCAGGGCCCCCAGTCCCACGAGCAGTACTTC,CSVQYTQGPQSHEQYF
-,TRBV20-1,TRBJ2-1,-,TGCAGTGCTAGTACCGGGACCGAGTCCCAGAATGAGCAGTTCTTC,CSASTGTESQNEQFF
TRBD2,TRBV20-1,TRBJ2-5,many,TGCAGTGCCTTAGCGGGCCAGGGAACCCAGTACTTC,CSALAGQGTQYF
TRBD1,TRBV29-1,TRBJ1-2,many,TGCAGCGCCTTTGGGGACAGTTCCTATGGCTACACCTTC,CSAFGDSSYGYTF
TRBD2,TRBV7-7,TRBJ2-1,-,TGTGCCAGCAGCCAAAGCTCAGCGGGAGTGGATCGGAATGAGCAGTTCTTC,CASSQSSAGVDRNEQFF
-,TRBV12-3/TRBV12-4,TRBJ2-3,few,TGTGCCAGCGGATTGGTGCGGTCAGATACGCAGTATTTT,CASGLVRSDTQYF
TRBD2,TRBV4-1,TRBJ2-5,few,TGCGCCAGCAGCCAAGACGACGGGAGGGAGACCCAGTACTTC,CASSQDDGRETQYF
-,TRBV5-1,TRBJ2-2,-,TGCGCCAGCAGCCCTAGGAGGGGCTCGAACACCGGGGAGCTGTTTTTT,CASSPRRGSNTGELFF
-,TRBV5-1,TRBJ2-5,many,TGCGCCAGCAGCTCCAACTCCCAAGAGACCCAGTACTTC,CASSSNSQETQYF
TRBD2,TRBV2,TRBJ2-1,few,TGTGCCAGCAGTTTTAGCGGGAACTACAATGAGCAGTTCTTC,CASSFSGNYNEQFF
TRBD1,TRBV12-3/TRBV12-4,TRBJ1-5,many,TGTGCCAGCAGTTTACAGGGGGTACTCAATCAGCCCCAGCATTTT,CASSLQGVLNQPQHF
-,TRBV5-1,TRBJ2-3,many,TGCGCCAGCAGCGCGCATGTTCTTGATACGCAGTATTTT,CASSAHVLDTQYF
-,TRBV20-1,TRBJ2-1,many,TGCATAGTGGCGGGACCGAATGAGCAGTTCTTC,CIVAGPNEQFF
-,TRBV5-1,TRBJ2-4,few,TGCGCCAGCAGCTTGTATCAGCGCCGGGGCACCCCTAACATTCAGTACTTC,CASSLYQRRGTPNIQYF
-,TRBV9,TRBJ2-2,few,TGTGCCAGCAGCCTCCCGGGATACACCGGGGAGCTGTTTTTT,CASSLPGYTGELFF
TRBD2,TRBV20-1,TRBJ2-1,many,TGCAGTGCTAGACCAACTAGCGGTTCCTACAATGAGCAGTTCTTC,CSARPTSGSYNEQFF
-,TRBV5-1,TRBJ2-1,many,TGCGCCAGCAGCTTGGTCGGGAGCTCCTACAATGAGCAGTTCTTC,CASSLVGSSYNEQFF
-,TRBV5-1,TRBJ2-7,-,TGCGCCAGCAGCTTAAGGGAATGGAACTACGAGCAGTACTTC,CASSLREWNYEQYF
-,TRBV7-9,TRBJ1-1,few,TGTGCCAGCAGCCCCTCAGGGGCAGGGCTACGGACTGAAGCTTTCTTT,CASSPSGAGLRTEAFF
-,TRBV5-1,TRBJ2-7,few,TGCGCCAGCAGCACCGGGACGGGACCCTACGAGCAGTACTTC,CASSTGTGPYEQYF
-,TRBV27,TRBJ2-7,many,TGTGCCAGCAGTTTTGATTTGAACTACGAGCAGTACTTC,CASSFDLNYEQYF
TRBD1,TRBV6-2/TRBV6-3,TRBJ2-7,-,TGTGCCAGCAATTCCGGGACAGGGCTCTACGAGCAGTACTTC,CASNSGTGLYEQYF
-,TRBV5-1,TRBJ2-7,few,TGCGCCAGCAGCTTGGATTGGGCCTACGAGCAGTACTTC,CASSLDWAYEQYF
TRBD2,TRBV20-1,TRBJ2-1,-,TGCAGTGCTCCGCGGCGGGAGTGGGACAATGAGCAGTTCTTC,CSAPRREWDNEQFF
TRBD1,TRBV20-1,TRBJ1-2,-,TGCAGTGCTCGTCGACAGGGACAAAATGGCTACACCTTC,CSARRQGQNGYTF
-,TRBV6-5,TRBJ2-1,-,TGTGCCAGCAGTTACATCGGCTGGGGAGAGCAGTTCTTC,CASSYIGWGEQFF
-,TRBV5-4,TRBJ2-7,many,TGTGCCAGCAGCTTGACCTGGGGGTCCTACGAGCAGTACTTC,CASSLTWGSYEQYF
-,TRBV20-1,TRBJ1-1,many,TGCAGTGCTAAAGTGCGACCGAACACTGAAGCTTTCTTT,CSAKVRPNTEAFF
TRBD1,TRBV11-1,TRBJ1-1,many,TGTGCCAGCAGCTTAGCGCGCGGGGACAGGGGCTGGAACACTGAAGCTTTCTTT,CASSLARGDRGWNTEAFF
-,TRBV20-1,TRBJ2-1,many,TGCAGTGCTTCGGACCAGGACTTTCACTCCTACAATGAGCAGTTCTTC,CSASDQDFHSYNEQFF
TRBD1,TRBV5-1,TRBJ2-3,many,TGCGCCAGCAGCTGGGACAGGGGGCTTACAGATACGCAGTATTTT,CASSWDRGLTDTQYF
TRBD1,TRBV2,TRBJ2-1,few,TGTGCCAGCAGTGAGCCCTCCGGGACAGGGGGCCCTCCTAGCTCCTACAATGAGCAGTTCTTC,CASSEPSGTGGPPSSYNEQFF
-,TRBV6-2/TRBV6-3,TRBJ1-5,many,TGTGCCAGCAGTTATGGAACAGGCCTCAATCAGCCCCAGCATTTT,CASSYGTGLNQPQHF